Each of the 8 T cell receptor beta chains below was sequenced from the same sample in a study of T cells in tumors after PD-1 blockade. Sequenced by immunoSEQ multiplex PCR; TCRdb stores in-frame clones only, minus some. The table lists 45,000 or so clones, 65% to 80% of them singletons. This specimen was PBMCs, taken before anti-PD-1 therapy. These TCRs come from a human donor with advanced basal cell or squamous cell carcinoma (not recorded which).

The chain links TRBV3-1 (or the pseudogene TRBV3-2) to TRBJ1-2, with D possibly matching TRBD1 (6 bases). Trimming removed 4 bases at V and 3 bases at J, with 12 bases between. Germline CDR1 and CDR2: LGHDT and YNNKEL (reference sequence). The CDR3 totals 14 residues. The CDR3 sequence: CASSRNDRHYGYTF. In DNA, the CDR3 is TGTGCCAGCAGCCGAAACGACAGGCACTATGGCTACACCTTC.

V is TRBV18 and J is TRBJ2-5; TRBD1 matches at 9 bases. Germline lookup yields CDR1 KGHSH and CDR2 LQKENI. The J segment lost 6 bases and the V segment lost 7 bases, leaving 9 bases of the junction unmatched. The CDR3 is 14 residues long. CDR3 in amino acids: CASYPGQGMKTQYF. CDR3 nucleotide sequence: TGTGCCAGCTACCCCGGACAGGGGATGAAGACCCAGTACTTC.

The genes are TRBV7-2 and TRBJ2-7; TRBD2 matches at 8 bases. V was pared by 5 bases and J by 2 bases, with 2 bases of the junction left unmatched. Germline CDR1 reads SGHTA; CDR2 reads FQGNSA. The CDR3 is made up of 13 amino acids. The CDR3 bases are TGTGCCAGCAGCCCGGGGGGGCCCTACGAGCAGTACTTC. Its protein is CASSPGGPYEQYF. Variable domain in full (rest from reference TRBV7-2 and TRBJ2-7): GAGVSQSPSNKVTEKGKDVELRCDPISGHTALYWYRQSLGQGLEFLIYFQGNSAPDKSGLPSDRFSAERTGGSVSTLTIQRTQQEDSAVYLCASSPGGPYEQYFGPGTRLTVT.

This clone has a single count. This chain connects TRBV24-1 to TRBJ2-5, with TRBD1 matching 7 bases. CDR3 length: 14 amino acids. Looked up from germline, CDR1 is KGHDR and CDR2 is SFDVKD. Germline trimming cut 4 bases from V and 2 bases from J; bases unmatched to any gene: 3. The chain's CDR3 is CATSEGTAQETQYF. The CDR3 nucleotides read TGTGCCACCAGTGAGGGGACAGCACAAGAGACCCAGTACTTC.

The chain recombines TRBV2 with TRBJ2-7, with TRBD1 matching over 7 bases. Losses at the gene ends were 6 bases for V and 6 bases for J; bases not matched to a gene: 8. The CDR3 is 13 amino acids. Germline V lookup: CDR1 SNHLY, CDR2 FYNNEI. CDR3 sequence reads: CASRGFDRAEQYF. In DNA form, the CDR3 reads TGTGCCAGCAGGGGATTCGACAGGGCCGAGCAGTACTTC.

V usage is TRBV5-1 and J usage is TRBJ1-2; tentatively, D is TRBD1 (6 bases). CDR3 length: 16 residues. Germline loops: CDR1 SGHRS, CDR2 YFSETQ. The V and J ends lost 5 bases and 4 bases respectively, with 21 bases between them. Here the CDR3 DNA reads TGCGCCAGCAGAGAGGGCCCGACAGGAGTCCTCTATGGCTACACCTTC. As protein: CASREGPTGVLYGYTF.

The V and J genes are TRBV6-5 and TRBJ1-4; D possibly corresponds to TRBD1 (6 bases). There are 14 residues in the CDR3. V lost 6 bases to trimming and J lost 7 bases, with 15 bases between them. The V gene's germline CDR1 is MNHEY and CDR2 SVGAGI. CDR3 residues: CASSRQDNTEKLFF. CDR3 DNA: TGTGCCAGCAGCCGACAGGATAACACTGAAAAACTGTTTTTT.

V and J are TRBV2 and TRBJ2-1; D is possibly TRBD2 (5 bases). Germline V gene sequence: CDR1 SNHLY, CDR2 FYNNEI. V was clipped by 8 bases and J by 8 bases, with 19 bases between them. This CDR3 has 14 residues. The CDR3 DNA sequence: TGTGCCAGCTCCCGGGATTATGGTGGGGATGAGCAGTTCTTC. As protein: CASSRDYGGDEQFF.